Presented here are 14 T cell receptor beta chains from one specimen sequenced in a study of cytomegalovirus exposure and HLA in healthy donors (dated by TCRdb to about 2017). Receptor libraries were prepared by the immunoSEQ multiplex PCR assay. The multiplex PCR relied on a mix of 60 forward primers for TCR Vbeta segments and 13 reverse primers for TCR Jbeta segments. What TCRdb holds here is the immuneACCESS table cut down to in-frame rearrangements. Part of the clones is not present; checked against another copy, under half of the missing clones reflect an unresolved V gene, and the others are unexplained. This sample gives roughly 100,000 clones in total; around 76% of them show up just once. The biggest ten clones account for roughly 6% of the sample. The sequencing input was PBMCs. These receptors were taken from a woman between 50 and 59 years old in good health and CMV-seropositive.

The genes are TRBV28 and TRBJ1-2; TRBD1 might be the D (6 bases). CDR1 is MDHEN and CDR2 is SYDVKM in the germline V gene. The CDR3 contains 13 residues. Trimming removed 3 bases at V and 8 bases at J, with 13 bases between. The CDR3 sequence: CASSLRGIRGYTF. Here the CDR3 DNA reads TGTGCCAGCAGTTTGAGGGGGATACGGGGCTACACCTTC.

V and J are TRBV18 and TRBJ2-7, with 7 positions matching TRBD1. The junction had 7 bases not matched to a gene; V was cut back by 2 bases and J by 6 bases. Germline values: CDR1 KGHSH, CDR2 LQKENI. The CDR3 is 14 residues long. CDR3 region: CASSPSQGVPEQYF. The CDR3 DNA reads TGTGCCAGCTCACCAAGCCAGGGGGTTCCCGAGCAGTACTTC.

The chain uses TRBV19 and TRBJ2-1; D is perhaps TRBD2 (6 bases). Trimming took 7 bases from V and 1 from J, leaving 14 bases between them. This CDR3 has 15 residues. The germline CDR1 and CDR2 sequences are LNHDA and SQIVND (reference sequence). The CDR3: CASIDRGTSYNEQFF. The CDR3 nucleotides read TGTGCCAGTATCGATCGGGGGACTTCCTACAATGAGCAGTTCTTC.

This clone appeared once. The chain has TRBV5-1 and TRBJ1-4; the match to TRBD1 covers 8 bases. The length of the CDR3 is 18 residues. Germline V gene data show CDR1 as SGHRS and CDR2 as YFSETQ. Trimming cost V 4 bases and J 0 bases; bases outside gene matches: 11. The CDR3 loop is CASSPAGTGRTTNEKLFF. In DNA, the CDR3 is TGCGCCAGCAGCCCAGCCGGGACAGGCAGGACAACTAATGAAAAACTGTTTTTT. The full variable domain, completed using reference TRBV5-1 and TRBJ1-4, is KAGVTQTPRYLIKTRGQQVTLSCSPISGHRSVSWYQQTPGQGLQFLFEYFSETQRNKGNFPGRFSGRQFSNSRSEMNVSTLELGDSALYLCASSPAGTGRTTNEKLFFGSGTQLSVL.

This clone was counted between two and nine times. CDR3 DNA: TGTGCCAGCATCCTGGGACAGAGGAATCAGCCCCAGCATTTT. The encoded protein is CASILGQRNQPQHF. The chain has TRBV28 and TRBJ1-5; 7 bases match TRBD1. This CDR3 has 14 amino acids. The J segment lost 4 bases and the V segment lost 7 bases, leaving 7 bases of the junction unmatched. Per germline, CDR1 MDHEN and CDR2 SYDVKM.

V gene TRBV5-1 combines with J gene TRBJ2-3, with TRBD1 matching 7 bases. The CDR3 sequence is 18 residues long. CDR1 is SGHRS, CDR2 YFSETQ, per germline. V dropped 4 bases and J dropped 3; count of bases not matched to a gene: 17. The CDR3 nucleotides are TGCGCCAGCAGCAGACTCAAGATCGACAGGGTGATTACAGATACGCAGTATTTT. It translates to CASSRLKIDRVITDTQYF. Looking up the rest from reference TRBV5-1 and TRBJ2-3 gives the full variable domain: KAGVTQTPRYLIKTRGQQVTLSCSPISGHRSVSWYQQTPGQGLQFLFEYFSETQRNKGNFPGRFSGRQFSNSRSEMNVSTLELGDSALYLCASSRLKIDRVITDTQYFGPGTRLTVL.

The table lists this clone with a few counts. The chain joins TRBV29-1 to TRBJ1-2; D call uncertain. Deletions cut 6 bases from V and 8 bases from J, with 13 bases between. This CDR3 region has 11 residues. Germline values: CDR1 SQVTM, CDR2 ANQGSEA. The CDR3 reads CSVSMGSGYTF. The CDR3 coding sequence is TGCAGCGTCTCCATGGGTAGCGGCTACACCTTC.

The chain recombines TRBV7-8 with TRBJ2-5; D call uncertain. The J call may be in error: the DNA end matches TRBJ2-7 better. The CDR3 length is 13 residues. Germline CDR1 reads SGHVS; CDR2 reads FQNEAQ. For the CDR3, the DNA is TGTGCCAGCAGCCGTGGCCTCGACTACGAGCAGTACTTC. Its translation is CASSRGLDYEQYF.

CDR3 DNA sequence: TGTGCCACCAGCAGGGCGGGGGGGCCTAGCACAGATACGCAGTATTTT. The encoded protein is CATSRAGGPSTDTQYF. The V gene is TRBV15, the J gene TRBJ2-3, with 9 bases matching TRBD2. V was pared by 3 bases and J by 0 bases, with 4 bases of the junction left unmatched. The germline CDR1 and CDR2 sequences are LNHNV and YYDKDF (reference sequence). The CDR3 is 16 amino acids.

This clone was seen just once. The J gene is TRBJ2-1, the V gene TRBV28; the match to TRBD2 covers 15 bases. V was pared by 9 bases and J by 9 bases, with 3 bases of the junction left unmatched. Germline lookup yields CDR1 MDHEN and CDR2 SYDVKM. The CDR3 is made up of 13 amino acids. In nucleotides, the CDR3 is TGTGCCAGTTGGACTAGCGGGGGGGTTGAGCAGTTCTTC. This codes for CASWTSGGVEQFF.

CDR3 in amino acids: CASSEALQGSRSQHF. DNA for the CDR3: TGTGCCAGCAGTGAAGCGCTTCAAGGGAGTAGGTCCCAGCATTTT. The chain employs TRBV2 and TRBJ1-5; D remains ambiguous. V was trimmed by 0 bases and J by 11 bases, leaving 17 bases between them. The CDR3 totals 15 residues. Germline loops: CDR1 SNHLY, CDR2 FYNNEI.

The chain links TRBV6-6 to TRBJ2-2; D is unclear. Germline assignment: CDR1 MNHNY and CDR2 SVGAGI (reference sequence). The CDR3 consists of 13 residues. Trimming left V 9 bases short and J 2 bases short, with 10 bases between. CDR3: CASTLGNTGELFF. The CDR3 coding sequence is TGTGCCAGTACCTTGGGCAACACCGGGGAGCTGTTTTTT.

This chain uses TRBV4-1 with TRBJ2-3; 12 bases match TRBD2. Germline V CDR1 and CDR2: MGHRA, YSYEKL. The CDR3 sequence is 16 residues long. The junction had 6 bases not matched to a gene; V was cut back by 4 bases and J by 4 bases. The CDR3 coding sequence is TGCGCCAGCAGCCCCCTACTAGCGGGGGGTGCAGATACGCAGTATTTT. Translated, it gives CASSPLLAGGADTQYF.

The chain recombines TRBV19 with TRBJ2-3, with 12 positions matching TRBD1. Germline V gives CDR1 LNHDA, CDR2 SQIVND (reference sequence). CDR3 length equals 16 residues. Trimming cost V 6 bases and J 4 bases; bases outside gene matches: 8. CDR3 nucleotides: TGTGCCAGTAGGGGGACAGGGGGCTTCTGGGCAGATACGCAGTATTTT. Translation: CASRGTGGFWADTQYF.